The table lists the clone carrying this T cell receptor (beta chain) with a few counts. Its antigen is undetermined. The sample is drawn from a study of T cell repertoires in cytomegalovirus infection. This CDR3 spans 14 amino acids. V lost 5 bases and J 0 bases, leaving 10 bases between the germline ends. CDR1 and CDR2 from the germline V gene are SGHNT and YENEEA. Each CDR3 protein is one row after TCRdb ran MiXCR on the reads. Counted here are 300,000 to 400,000 distinct CDR3 sequences, approximately 25% occurring once; the ten biggest clones make up roughly 15%. The V call is TRBV11-3, the J call TRBJ1-1; D is unresolved. The receptor's source is a human donor in good health (CMV status not recorded). Some clones in this sample may be carry-over from other donors' samples. The material was cultured PBMCs, obtained from culture after CMV antigen stimulation. CDR3 bases: TGTGCCAGCAGCCCAGCGGTCATGAACACTGAAGCTTTCTTT. Its protein is CASSPAVMNTEAFF.